This section outlines one TCR beta chain sequence together with its context. Its antigen is as yet unknown. This sample is drawn from a study of OX40 agonist ivuxolimab in advanced cancers. Study overall: People who had prior anti-PD-1, anti-PD-L1 or anti-CTLA-4 therapy could take part, and around 39% had some.

The V and J ends lost 0 bases and 1 base respectively, with 10 bases between them. Germline-derived CDR1 and CDR2 are SGHRS and YFSETQ. This CDR3 is built from 15 residues. Sequenced by immunoSEQ multiplex PCR; TCRdb stores in-frame clones only, minus some. The sample holds 30,000 to 35,000 clones, approximately 89% seen once. Blood samples were obtained at baseline, cycle 4 day 1, and cycle 7 day 1. Study conclusions and caveats: At 0.1 to 3.0 mg/kg, CD4+ and CD8+ blood T cells expanded clonally by week 6.

Sequencing was performed on CD4+ or CD8+ T cells sorted from blood, taken in a trial of the OX40 agonist ivuxolimab. This TCR was recovered from an adult with an advanced solid tumor such as melanoma, head and neck, liver or kidney cancer. The V gene is TRBV5-1, the J gene TRBJ1-2; possible D gene TRBD1, 5 bases. CDR3 amino acids: CASSLAQGGNYGYTF. The CDR3 DNA sequence: TGCGCCAGCAGCTTGGCCCAGGGCGGTAACTATGGCTACACCTTC.